The T cell receptor (beta chain) described here comes from a study of blood T cell repertoires in COVID-19. Study in general: Sites across the United States, Italy and Spain contributed samples from acute and convalescent COVID-19. PBMCs, B-cell-depleted T cells, or T cells provided the cDNA or gDNA that made up the material.

Seattle cases were enrolled at active infection and followed longitudinally. Study processing details: Amplification with reference gene primers provided the estimates of nucleated cell counts. TCRdb's table, derived via immunoSEQ multiplex PCR, lists solely in-frame clones and lacks some. That table supplies the V and J calls and clone size; D and trimming were determined from the DNA. Found here are roughly 180,000 clones, approximately 85% of them singletons; the top ten hold around 6.9%. Trimming removed 0 bases from V and 2 bases from J, with 12 bases in between. This CDR3 spans 15 amino acids. Germline CDR1 reads SGHRS; CDR2 reads YFSETQ.

The chain uses TRBV5-1 and TRBJ2-7; weak D call: TRBD1 (6 bases). This receptor was taken from an older man with COVID-19, enrolled during active disease. Sequences were obtained from peripheral blood. CDR3 nucleotides: TGCGCCAGCAGCTTGGCTGGGACACCTCCCTACGAGCAGTACTTC. This sequence encodes CASSLAGTPPYEQYF.